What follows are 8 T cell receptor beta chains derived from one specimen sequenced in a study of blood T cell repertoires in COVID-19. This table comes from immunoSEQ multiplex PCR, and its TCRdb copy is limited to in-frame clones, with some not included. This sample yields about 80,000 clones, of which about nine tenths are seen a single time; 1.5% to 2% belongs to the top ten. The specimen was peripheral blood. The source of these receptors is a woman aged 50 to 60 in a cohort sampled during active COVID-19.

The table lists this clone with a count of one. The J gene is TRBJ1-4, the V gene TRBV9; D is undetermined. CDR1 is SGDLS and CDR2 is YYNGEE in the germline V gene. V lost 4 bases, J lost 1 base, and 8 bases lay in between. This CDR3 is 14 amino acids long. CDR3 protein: CASSLEVTNEKLFF. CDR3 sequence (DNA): TGTGCCAGCAGCCTCGAGGTAACTAATGAAAAACTGTTTTTT.

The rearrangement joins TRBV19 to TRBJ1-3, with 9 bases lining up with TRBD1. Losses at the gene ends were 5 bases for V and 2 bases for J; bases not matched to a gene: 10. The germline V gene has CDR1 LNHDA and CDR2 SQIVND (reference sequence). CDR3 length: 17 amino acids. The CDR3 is CASSLRGQGSTGNTIYF. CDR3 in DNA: TGTGCCAGTAGTCTCCGGGGACAGGGATCAACTGGAAACACCATATATTTT.

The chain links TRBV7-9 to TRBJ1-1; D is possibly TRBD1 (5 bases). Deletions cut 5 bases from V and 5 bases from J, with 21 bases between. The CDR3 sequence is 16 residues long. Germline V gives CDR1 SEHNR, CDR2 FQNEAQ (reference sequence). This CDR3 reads CASSTGGTPGRTEAFF. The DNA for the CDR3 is TGTGCCAGCAGCACCGGCGGGACTCCCGGCCGAACTGAAGCTTTCTTT.

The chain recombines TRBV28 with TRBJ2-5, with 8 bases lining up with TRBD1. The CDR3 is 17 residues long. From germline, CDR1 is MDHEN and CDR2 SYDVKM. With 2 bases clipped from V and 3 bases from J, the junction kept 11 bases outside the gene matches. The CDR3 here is CASSLVDRGMGKETQYF. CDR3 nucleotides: TGTGCCAGCAGTTTAGTTGACAGGGGTATGGGTAAAGAGACCCAGTACTTC.

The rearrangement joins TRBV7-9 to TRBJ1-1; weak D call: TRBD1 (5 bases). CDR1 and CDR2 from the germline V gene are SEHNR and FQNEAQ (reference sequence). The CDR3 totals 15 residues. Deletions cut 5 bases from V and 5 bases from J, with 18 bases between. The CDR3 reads CASSLLGHGGTEAFF. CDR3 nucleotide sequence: TGTGCCAGCAGCCTCCTTGGGCATGGGGGGACTGAAGCTTTCTTT.

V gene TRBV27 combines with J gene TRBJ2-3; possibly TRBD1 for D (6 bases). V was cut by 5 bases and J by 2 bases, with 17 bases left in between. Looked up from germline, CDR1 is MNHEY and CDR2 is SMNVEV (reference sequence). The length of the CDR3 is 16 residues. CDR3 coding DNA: TGTGCCAGCAGTCCCGTACAGGGAAGACTCACAGATACGCAGTATTTT. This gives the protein CASSPVQGRLTDTQYF.

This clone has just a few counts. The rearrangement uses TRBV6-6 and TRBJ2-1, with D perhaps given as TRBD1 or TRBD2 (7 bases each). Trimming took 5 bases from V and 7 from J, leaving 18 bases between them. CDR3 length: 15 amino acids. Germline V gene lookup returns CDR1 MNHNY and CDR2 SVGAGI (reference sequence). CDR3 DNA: TGTGCCAGCAGTCAGGGGGGGACCCGCGGAAATGAGCAGTTCTTC. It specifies CASSQGGTRGNEQFF.

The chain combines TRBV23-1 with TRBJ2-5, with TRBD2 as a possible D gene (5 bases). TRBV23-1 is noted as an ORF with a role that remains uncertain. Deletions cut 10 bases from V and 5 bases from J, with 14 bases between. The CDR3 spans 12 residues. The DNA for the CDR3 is TGCGCCACCGGTAGGAGGTGGGAGACCCAGTACTTC. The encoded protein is CATGRRWETQYF.